This TCR beta chain stems from a study of T-cell memory formation after mild COVID-19 (dated by TCRdb to the early 2020s). Background on the whole study: TCR sequence clusters from the two donors were largely donor specific. In a couple of donors, T-cell clones that expanded and contracted after mild COVID-19 were followed by sequencing TCRalpha and TCRbeta repertoires longitudinally. The cohort was made up of two young adult volunteers, one female and one male, who were previously healthy. Study-level results and caveats: Clones contracting from day 15 to 85 had balanced CD4/CD8 phenotypes, while a second wave expanding from day 15 to 37 was biased towards CD4+. The study covered only a couple of mild cases, and larger cohorts including severe cases with pre-infection samples were considered necessary. Some responding clones were detected in pre-infection memory, suggesting pre-existing cross-reactive memory T cells joined the SARS-CoV-2 response. Contracting CD4+ clones turned up mainly in the CM and EM memory subsets, whereas EMRA was where CD8+ clones were enriched. Whether the second-wave clones peaking on day 37 were SARS-CoV-2 specific was not confirmed.

Instrument on record: Illumina NovaSeq 6000. cDNA libraries for TCRalpha and TCRbeta were prepared by 5'RACE using constant-segment primers, with sample barcodes and unique molecular identifiers added. RNA was extracted from every sample with Trizol reagent. Libraries were amplified in two PCR steps, with a second sample barcode and Illumina TruSeq adapters added in the second step. Sequencing of libraries was performed on an Illumina NovaSeq with 2 x 150 bp paired-end reads. The study's own analysis went as follows. The reads were demultiplexed and collapsed into UMI-guided consensus sequences using migec v1.2.7. With mixcr v2.1.11, UMI consensuses were aligned to TRA and TRB V and J templates and assembled into clonotypes. A clonotype was counted as expanded or contracted only if both edgeR and NoisET called the change significant, with noise models trained on biological replicates. For edgeR calls, the cutoffs were a false discovery rate-adjusted p below 0.01 and a log2 fold-change threshold of 1. As an exploratory analysis of dynamics, max-normalized trajectories of the 1000 most abundant clonotypes were examined by PCA with hierarchical clustering. Separately sequenced CD4+ and CD8+ repertoires were used to assign a CD4 or CD8 phenotype to each responding clone. The public reads were reanalyzed by TCRdb: fastp trimming at Q25, MiXCR alignment, in-frame beta chains only. All rows with the same CDR3 protein become a single entry with the most common DNA and genes. The V and J calls reflect TCRdb's pipeline rather than the authors' work. For this sample there are about 160,000 distinct CDR3 sequences; around a third appear just once. The ten largest clones add up to around 11% of the sample.

With respect to this clonotype: This receptor's antigen is unknown. Nothing much larger sits one base from this clone, and base qualities are not available.

Ficoll-Paque density gradient centrifugation was the method used to isolate PBMCs. This TCR was sampled from an adult woman who had mild COVID-19 (a few samples of this study predate the infection). The sample titles of this study are shuffled in the database, so cell type and time point are left out; the donor was told from shared clones. Material for sequencing was PBMCs or a T cell subset sorted from them (not recorded which).

The CDR3 reads CASSPTMPTDTQYF. At the DNA level, the sequence is TGTGCCAGCTCTCCCACCATGCCCACAGATACGCAGTATTTT. The sequence joins TRBV18 to TRBJ2-3, with an unclear D gene assignment. From its cysteine to its phenylalanine, the CDR3 spans 14 amino acids. Kept here is only the CDR3 DNA, which spans 42 bases and is read in frame from base 1. Based on the germline V gene, the CDR1 and CDR2 sequences are KGHSH and LQKENI. Trimming at the junction amounts to 6 bases on V and 2 bases on J, and the germline ends lie 12 bases apart.